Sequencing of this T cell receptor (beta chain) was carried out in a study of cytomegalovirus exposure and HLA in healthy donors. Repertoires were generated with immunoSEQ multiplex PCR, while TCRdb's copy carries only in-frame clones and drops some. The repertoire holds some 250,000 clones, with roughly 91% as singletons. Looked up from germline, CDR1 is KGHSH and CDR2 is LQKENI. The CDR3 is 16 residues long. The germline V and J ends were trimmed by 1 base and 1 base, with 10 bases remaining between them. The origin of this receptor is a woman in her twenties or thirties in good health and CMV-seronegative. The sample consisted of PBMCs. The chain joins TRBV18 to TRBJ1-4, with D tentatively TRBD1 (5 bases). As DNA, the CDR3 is TGTGCCAGCTCACCACGAGGGGCGCGAACTAATGAAAAACTGTTTTTT. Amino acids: CASSPRGARTNEKLFF.